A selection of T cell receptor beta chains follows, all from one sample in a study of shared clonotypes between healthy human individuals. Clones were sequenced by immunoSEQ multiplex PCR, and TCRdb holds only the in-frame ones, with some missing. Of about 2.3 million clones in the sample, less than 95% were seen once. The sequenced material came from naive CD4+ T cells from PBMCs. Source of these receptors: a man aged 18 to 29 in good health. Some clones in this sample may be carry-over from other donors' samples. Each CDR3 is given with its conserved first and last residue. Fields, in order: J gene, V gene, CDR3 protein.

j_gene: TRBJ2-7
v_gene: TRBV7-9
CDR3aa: CASSKSPGGPYEQYF

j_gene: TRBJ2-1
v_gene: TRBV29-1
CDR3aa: CSVGTGVVNEQFF

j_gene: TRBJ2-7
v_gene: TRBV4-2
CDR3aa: CASSQNDASESYEQYF

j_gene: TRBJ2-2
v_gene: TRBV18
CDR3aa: CASSPVGSSLNTGELFF

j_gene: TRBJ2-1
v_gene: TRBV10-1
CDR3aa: CASSDSLPGTGNNEQFF

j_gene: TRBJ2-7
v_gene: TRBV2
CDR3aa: CASRGQGRYEQYF

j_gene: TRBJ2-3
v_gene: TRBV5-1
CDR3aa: CASSLEGDDTQYF

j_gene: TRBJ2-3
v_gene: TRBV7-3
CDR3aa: CASSPRGLAVSGWTDTQYF

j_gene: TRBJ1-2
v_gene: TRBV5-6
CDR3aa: CASSFREGARVGYTF

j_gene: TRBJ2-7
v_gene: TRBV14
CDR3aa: CASSQSHEQYF

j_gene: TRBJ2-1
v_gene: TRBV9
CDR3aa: CASSVASGTEQFF

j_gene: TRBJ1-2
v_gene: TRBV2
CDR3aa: CASSGAGMIYGYTF

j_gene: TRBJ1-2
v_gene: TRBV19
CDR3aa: CASTSTGANYGYTF

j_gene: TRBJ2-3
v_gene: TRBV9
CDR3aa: CASGRAVSTDTQYF

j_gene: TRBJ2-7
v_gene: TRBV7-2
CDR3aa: CASSLARDYFSEQYF

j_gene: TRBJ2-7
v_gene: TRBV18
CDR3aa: CASSPSYTRISYEQYF

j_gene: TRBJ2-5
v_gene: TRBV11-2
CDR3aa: CASSLTRGSGGETQYF

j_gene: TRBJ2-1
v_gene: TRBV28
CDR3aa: CASSFLGREESNEQFF

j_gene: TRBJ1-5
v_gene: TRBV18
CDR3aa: CASSPGRETNQPQHF

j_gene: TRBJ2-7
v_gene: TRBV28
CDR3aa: CASSSTRVYEQYF

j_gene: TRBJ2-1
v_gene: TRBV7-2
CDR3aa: CASSSARLAVGEQFF

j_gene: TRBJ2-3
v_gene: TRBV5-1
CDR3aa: CASSLVMRGNTDTQYF

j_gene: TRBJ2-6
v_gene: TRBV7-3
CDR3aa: CASSARDRGLYSGANVLTF

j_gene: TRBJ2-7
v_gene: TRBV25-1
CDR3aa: CASSEWGGTIYEQYF

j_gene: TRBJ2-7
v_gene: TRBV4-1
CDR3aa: CASSQGLAGVSYEQYF

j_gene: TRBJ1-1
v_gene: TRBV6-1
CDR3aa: CASSDEAGGDAEAFF

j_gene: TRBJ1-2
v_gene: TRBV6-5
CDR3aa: CASSPLDRSNYGYTF

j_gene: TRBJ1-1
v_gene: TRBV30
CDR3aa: CAWSVSITLTEAFF

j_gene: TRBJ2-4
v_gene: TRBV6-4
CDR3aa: CASTPISGAKNIQYF

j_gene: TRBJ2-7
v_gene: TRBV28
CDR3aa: CASSFSSGRASIYEQYF

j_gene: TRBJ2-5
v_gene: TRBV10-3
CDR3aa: CAISPGLTGQETQYF